These 13 T cell receptor beta chains were sequenced from one sample in a study of blood T cell repertoires in COVID-19 (dated by TCRdb to 2020 to 2022). Library prep was done by the immunoSEQ multiplex PCR assay. Not all clones reach the TCRdb copy of this immuneACCESS table, which keeps in-frame sequences only. Checked studies attribute under half of the gap to unresolved V genes and leave the rest unexplained. The sample table contains 140,000 to 150,000 clones; only one count was recorded for 81% of them. More than 8% of the sample is held by the ten biggest clonotypes. Sequencing was done on a sample of peripheral blood. These TCRs come from a human donor in a cohort sampled during active COVID-19.

This clone showed up just once. The J gene is TRBJ1-5, the V gene TRBV19; no clear D. Trimming took off 9 bases at V and 0 bases at J, with 15 bases between the two ends. The CDR3 contains 15 residues. Germline CDR1 and CDR2: LNHDA and SQIVND (reference sequence). The CDR3 nucleotides are TGTGCCAGCTCCGGGGAGGGCAATAGCAATCAGCCCCAGCATTTT. Its protein is CASSGEGNSNQPQHF. Filled out from reference TRBV19 and TRBJ1-5, the complete variable domain reads DGGITQSPKYLFRKEGQNVTLSCEQNLNHDAMYWYRQDPGQGLRLIYYSQIVNDFQKGDIAEGYSVSREKKESFPLTVTSAQKNPTAFYLCASSGEGNSNQPQHFGDGTRLSIL.

The V call is TRBV12-3 or TRBV12-4, the J call TRBJ2-3; D not resolved. The CDR3 consists of 12 residues. V lost 6 bases to trimming and J lost 4 bases, with 8 bases between them. For the CDR3, the DNA is TGTGCCAGCAGGCAGGAATCAGATACGCAGTATTTT. Residues: CASRQESDTQYF.

This clone was counted at least ten times. The V call is TRBV18, the J call TRBJ1-6, with D maybe TRBD1 (5 bases). This CDR3 contains 19 residues. V lost 2 bases, J lost 5 bases, and 22 bases lay in between. In germline, CDR1 is KGHSH, CDR2 LQKENI. CDR3 DNA: TGTGCCAGCTCACCAAAAACTTTACAGGAACGGCTTAATAATTCACCCCTCCACTTT. Protein product: CASSPKTLQERLNNSPLHF.

The chain couples TRBV2 to TRBJ1-2; 12 bases are a match to TRBD1. The CDR3 has 15 amino acids. Germline values: CDR1 SNHLY, CDR2 FYNNEI. Losses at the gene ends were 6 bases for V and 2 bases for J; bases not matched to a gene: 4. In DNA, the CDR3 is TGTGCCAGCAGGCTAGGGACAGGGGGCAACTATGGCTACACCTTC. Translation gives CASRLGTGGNYGYTF.

The chain combines TRBV2 with TRBJ2-7; D may be TRBD2 (5 bases). Germline values: CDR1 SNHLY, CDR2 FYNNEI. The CDR3 loop spans 13 amino acids. V dropped 6 bases and J dropped 1 base, with 10 bases sitting between them. The CDR3 DNA reads TGTGCCAGCAGAAGCGGACTGTCCTACGAGCAGTACTTC. It translates to CASRSGLSYEQYF.

This clone was detected only a few times. The rearrangement uses TRBV6-2 or TRBV6-3 and TRBJ2-7; 7 nucleotides align to TRBD1. CDR3 length: 14 amino acids. V was clipped by 4 bases and J by 2 bases; unmatched bases: 5. Looked up from germline, CDR1 is MNHEY and CDR2 is SVGEGT. The CDR3 region has the DNA TGTGCCAGCAGTTCAACAGGGGTCCCCTACGAGCAGTACTTC. This gives the protein CASSSTGVPYEQYF.

CDR3 loop: CASSARTGRKPEQYF. The DNA for the CDR3 is TGTGCCAGCAGCGCCAGGACAGGGAGGAAGCCCGAGCAGTACTTC. V and J are TRBV7-7 and TRBJ2-7, with TRBD1 identical over 8 bases. CDR3 size: 15 residues. From germline, CDR1 is SSHAT and CDR2 FNYEAQ (reference sequence). V trimming: 5 bases; J trimming: 6 bases; junction bases outside the gene matches: 12.

CDR3 in amino acids: CASSHQPRGTEAFF. The CDR3 DNA sequence: TGTGCCAGCAGCCATCAACCCCGGGGCACTGAAGCTTTCTTT. This sequence joins TRBV3-1 (or the pseudogene TRBV3-2) and TRBJ1-1, with unresolved D. The CDR3 totals 14 residues. V gave up 3 bases and J gave up 4 bases, with 12 bases separating them. In germline, CDR1 is LGHDT, CDR2 YNNKEL (reference sequence).

The chain carries TRBV2 and TRBJ1-1; tentative D call: TRBD1 (6 bases). There are 13 residues in the CDR3. V dropped 10 bases and J dropped 2 bases, with 14 bases sitting between them. Germline assignment: CDR1 SNHLY and CDR2 FYNNEI. This CDR3 is CATYRQVNTEAFF. CDR3 sequence (DNA): TGTGCCACTTACCGACAGGTTAACACTGAAGCTTTCTTT.

This chain links TRBV5-1 with TRBJ2-1; 8 bases are shared with TRBD2. V was pared by 5 bases and J by 7 bases, with 11 bases of the junction left unmatched. Germline values: CDR1 SGHRS, CDR2 YFSETQ. The CDR3 runs to 15 residues. For the CDR3, the DNA is TGCGCCAGCAGTCTAACCGGGACTAGAAAAAATGAGCAGTTCTTC. Protein product: CASSLTGTRKNEQFF.

The J gene is TRBJ1-4, the V gene TRBV2; possibly TRBD1 for D (6 bases). V was clipped by 5 bases and J by 7 bases, with 14 bases between them. CDR3 size: 14 residues. The V gene's germline CDR1 is SNHLY and CDR2 FYNNEI. The CDR3 loop is CASSQTGQLEKLFF. The CDR3 DNA is TGTGCCAGCAGTCAGACAGGACAGCTTGAAAAACTGTTTTTT.

The chain couples TRBV11-2 to TRBJ2-4, with 11 nucleotides matching TRBD2. After removal of 5 bases from V and 3 bases from J, the junction contained 9 bases not matched to a gene. The CDR3 totals 17 residues. Germline V CDR1 and CDR2: SGHAT, FQNNGV. The CDR3, as DNA: TGTGCCAGCAGCAATAGCGGGAGGGCCCTCGTCAAAAACATTCAGTACTTC. Its protein is CASSNSGRALVKNIQYF. Looking up the rest from reference TRBV11-2 and TRBJ2-4 gives the full variable domain: EAGVAQSPRYKIIEKRQSVAFWCNPISGHATLYWYQQILGQGPKLLIQFQNNGVVDDSQLPKDRFSAERLKGVDSTLKIQPAKLEDSAVYLCASSNSGRALVKNIQYFGAGTRLSVL.

The chain combines TRBV7-2 with TRBJ1-6; D perhaps matches TRBD1 (5 bases). The CDR3 totals 14 residues. Trimming cost V 6 bases and J 4 bases, with 10 bases left between them. Germline assignment: CDR1 SGHTA and CDR2 FQGNSA. The CDR3 loop reads CASRVGGYNSPLHF. CDR3 coding DNA: TGTGCCAGCAGAGTGGGGGGGTATAATTCACCCCTCCACTTT.